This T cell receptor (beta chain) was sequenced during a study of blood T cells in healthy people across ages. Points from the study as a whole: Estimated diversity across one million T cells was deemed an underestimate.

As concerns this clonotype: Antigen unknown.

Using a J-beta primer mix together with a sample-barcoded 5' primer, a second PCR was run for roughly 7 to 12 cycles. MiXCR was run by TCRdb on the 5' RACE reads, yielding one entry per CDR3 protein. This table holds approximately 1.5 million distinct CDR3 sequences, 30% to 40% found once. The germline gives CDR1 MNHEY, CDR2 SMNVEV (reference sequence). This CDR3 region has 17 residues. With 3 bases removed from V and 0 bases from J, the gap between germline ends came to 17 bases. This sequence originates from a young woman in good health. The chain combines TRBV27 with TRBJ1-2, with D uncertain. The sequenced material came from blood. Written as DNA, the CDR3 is TGTGCCAGCAGTTTTTTTGCCCCGGGCTTAACTAACTATGGCTACACCTTC. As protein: CASSFFAPGLTNYGYTF.